This is a list of T cell receptor beta chains from one sample in a study of shared T cell receptors in the human thymus. TCRdb's copy holds only in-frame clones and misses some; the assay was immunoSEQ multiplex PCR. In the table there are approximately 730,000 clones, approximately 83% of which are singletons. This sample also belongs to another study, concerning human thymus T cells.

Sequenced: thymocytes. These TCRs come from a girl under three years old with a congenital heart defect. The CDR3 runs from the conserved cysteine through the conserved F or W. Fields, in order: clone size, D gene, J gene, V gene, CDR3 protein, CDR3 DNA. The D gene is left open where the match is weak. Only some rows state a clone size, as once, few, many or a class for expanded clones.

NA | NA | TRBJ2-3 | TRBV5-1 | CASSCRGGGTDTQYF | TGCGCCAGCAGCTGTAGGGGTGGTGGGACAGATACGCAGTATTTT
NA | TRBD1 | TRBJ1-5 | TRBV18 | CASSPKGQGDVTNQPQHF | TGTGCCAGCTCACCTAAAGGCCAGGGGGATGTGACCAATCAGCCCCAGCATTTT
NA | TRBD2 | TRBJ2-5 | TRBV27 | CASSSVTSGQETQYF | TGTGCCAGCAGTTCAGTGACTAGCGGACAAGAGACCCAGTACTTC
NA | TRBD1 | TRBJ2-3 | TRBV5-1 | CASSMGQGHTDTQYF | TGCGCCAGCAGCATGGGACAGGGACACACAGATACGCAGTATTTT
NA | TRBD1 | TRBJ1-2 | TRBV6-5 | CASSYRQGVDYGYTF | TGTGCCAGCAGTTACAGACAGGGAGTCGACTATGGCTACACCTTC
NA | NA | TRBJ1-1 | TRBV7-9 | CASSFGQTNTEAFF | TGTGCCAGCAGCTTCGGACAGACGAACACTGAAGCTTTCTTT
NA | TRBD1 | TRBJ1-2 | TRBV19 | CASSMPSRGLGYGYTF | TGTGCCAGTAGTATGCCCTCCAGGGGGCTGGGCTATGGCTACACCTTC
NA | NA | TRBJ1-3 | TRBV6-5 | CASRDKVGSGNTIYF | TGTGCCAGCAGAGACAAAGTGGGCTCTGGAAACACCATATATTTT
NA | TRBD2 | TRBJ2-5 | TRBV5-1 | CASSLLAATEETQYF | TGCGCCAGCAGCTTACTAGCGGCCACCGAAGAGACCCAGTACTTC
NA | TRBD1 | TRBJ1-5 | TRBV9 | CASSPTDRVMEPQHF | TGTGCCAGCAGCCCTACCGACAGGGTGATGGAGCCCCAGCATTTT
NA | TRBD2 | TRBJ2-5 | TRBV10-2 | CASSEFPGTSGQETQYF | TGCGCCAGCAGTGAGTTCCCCGGGACTAGCGGGCAAGAGACCCAGTACTTC
NA | TRBD1 | TRBJ1-1 | TRBV6-1 | CASIKQGEAFF | TGTGCCAGTATCAAACAGGGGGAAGCTTTCTTT
NA | TRBD1 | TRBJ1-1 | TRBV5-1 | CASSLVSDRANTEAFF | TGCGCCAGCAGCCTGGTGTCCGACAGGGCGAACACTGAAGCTTTCTTT
few | NA | TRBJ2-7 | TRBV28 | CASSLKPGYYEQYF | TGTGCCAGCAGTTTAAAGCCAGGGTACTACGAGCAGTACTTC
NA | NA | TRBJ1-2 | TRBV6-1 | CASGTAYGYTF | TGTGCCAGCGGAACAGCCTATGGCTACACCTTC
NA | NA | TRBJ2-7 | TRBV11-2 | CASSLDWGVDEQYF | TGTGCCAGCAGCTTAGATTGGGGGGTCGACGAGCAGTACTTC